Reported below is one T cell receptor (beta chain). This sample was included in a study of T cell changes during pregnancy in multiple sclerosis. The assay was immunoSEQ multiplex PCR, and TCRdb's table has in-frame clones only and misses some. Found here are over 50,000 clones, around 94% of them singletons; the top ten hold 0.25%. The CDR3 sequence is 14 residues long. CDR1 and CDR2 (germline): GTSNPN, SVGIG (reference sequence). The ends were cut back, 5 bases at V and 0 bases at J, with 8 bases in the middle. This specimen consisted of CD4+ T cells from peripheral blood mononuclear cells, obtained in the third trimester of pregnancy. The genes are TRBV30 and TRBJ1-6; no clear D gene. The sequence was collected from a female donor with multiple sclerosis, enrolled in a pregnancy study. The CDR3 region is CAWVMSSYNSPLHF. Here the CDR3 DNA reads TGTGCCTGGGTGATGAGCTCCTATAATTCACCCCTCCACTTT. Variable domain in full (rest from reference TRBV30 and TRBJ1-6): SQTIHQWPATLVQPVGSPLSLECTVEGTSNPNLYWYRQAAGRGLQLLFYSVGIGQISSEVPQNLSASRPQDRQFILSSKKLLLSDSGFYLCAWVMSSYNSPLHFGNGTRLTVT.